These T cell receptor beta chains were read from a single sample in a study of blood T cell repertoires in COVID-19. This table comes from immunoSEQ multiplex PCR, and its TCRdb copy is limited to in-frame clones, with some not included. The table lists almost 70,000 clones, 79% of them singletons. Material for sequencing was peripheral blood. The receptors come from a man in his 60s with acute or convalescent COVID-19. Both conserved end residues are part of each CDR3. The D gene is left open where the match is weak. The size field is filled for only some rows; it gives once, few, many or a size class.

clone_size: NA
d_call: NA
j_call: TRBJ1-3
v_call: TRBV27
cdr3_nt: TGTGCCAGCAGTATCGCCAGGTTTGGTGGAAACACCATATATTTT
cdr3_aa: CASSIARFGGNTIYF

clone_size: NA
d_call: NA
j_call: TRBJ2-3
v_call: TRBV12-3/TRBV12-4
cdr3_nt: TGTGCCAGCAGTTTAGGGCTTAATACGCAGTATTTT
cdr3_aa: CASSLGLNTQYF

clone_size: NA
d_call: TRBD1
j_call: TRBJ1-3
v_call: TRBV4-1
cdr3_nt: TGCGCCAGCAGCCAATCAACAGGGGTTGGAAACACCATATATTTT
cdr3_aa: CASSQSTGVGNTIYF

clone_size: once
d_call: TRBD1
j_call: TRBJ2-7
v_call: TRBV6-5
cdr3_nt: TGTGCCAGCAGATACCGGGACAGAGAGGACGAGCAGTACTTC
cdr3_aa: CASRYRDREDEQYF

clone_size: NA
d_call: NA
j_call: TRBJ2-3
v_call: TRBV10-1
cdr3_nt: TGCGCCAGGTTACTAGCGGGACAGGGACACACAGATACGCAGTATTTT
cdr3_aa: CARLLAGQGHTDTQYF

clone_size: NA
d_call: NA
j_call: TRBJ2-7
v_call: TRBV7-9
cdr3_nt: TGTGCCAGCAGTTTGTTAGACAGCTACGAGCAGTACTTC
cdr3_aa: CASSLLDSYEQYF

clone_size: NA
d_call: NA
j_call: TRBJ1-2
v_call: TRBV6-1
cdr3_nt: TGTGCCAGCAGTGAAGGTCAGACAGCCGACTATGGCTACACCTTC
cdr3_aa: CASSEGQTADYGYTF

clone_size: NA
d_call: NA
j_call: TRBJ2-7
v_call: TRBV10-3
cdr3_nt: TGTGCCATCAGGGCCGACTGGGGGGTCACCTACGAGCAGTACTTC
cdr3_aa: CAIRADWGVTYEQYF

clone_size: NA
d_call: NA
j_call: TRBJ1-1
v_call: TRBV6-5
cdr3_nt: TGTGCCAGCAGTTACTCCAGGGGATCAGAGGCTTTCTTT
cdr3_aa: CASSYSRGSEAFF

clone_size: NA
d_call: TRBD1
j_call: TRBJ1-6
v_call: TRBV27
cdr3_nt: TGTGCCAGCAGTTTATCGATCTCAGGGGGGTCTTATAATTCACCCCTCCACTTT
cdr3_aa: CASSLSISGGSYNSPLHF

clone_size: few
d_call: NA
j_call: TRBJ1-4
v_call: TRBV7-9
cdr3_nt: TGTGCCAGCAGCACCCAGACAGCAACTAATGAAAAACTGTTTTTT
cdr3_aa: CASSTQTATNEKLFF

clone_size: NA
d_call: NA
j_call: TRBJ2-1
v_call: TRBV6-5
cdr3_nt: TGTGCCAGCAATAGAATTCAAAGCTCCTACAATGAGCAGTTCTTC
cdr3_aa: CASNRIQSSYNEQFF

clone_size: NA
d_call: NA
j_call: TRBJ1-1
v_call: TRBV5-1
cdr3_nt: TGCGCCAGCAGCATATACAGGTCGGACACTGAAGCTTTCTTT
cdr3_aa: CASSIYRSDTEAFF

clone_size: few
d_call: TRBD1
j_call: TRBJ2-3
v_call: TRBV9
cdr3_nt: TGTGCCAGCAGCGCCGGACAGGGAGGCACAGATACGCAGTATTTT
cdr3_aa: CASSAGQGGTDTQYF

clone_size: NA
d_call: NA
j_call: TRBJ1-4
v_call: TRBV5-1
cdr3_nt: TGCGCCAGCAGCTTGGAGGGGAACTCTGAAAAACTGTTTTTT
cdr3_aa: CASSLEGNSEKLFF

clone_size: NA
d_call: NA
j_call: TRBJ1-2
v_call: TRBV9
cdr3_nt: TGTGCCAGCAGCGTCGACGACGGACTGAACAACTATGGCTACACCTTC
cdr3_aa: CASSVDDGLNNYGYTF

clone_size: NA
d_call: NA
j_call: TRBJ2-7
v_call: TRBV29-1
cdr3_nt: TGCAGCGTTGCTTGGGGGGGCAGGGCCCACGAGCAGTACTTC
cdr3_aa: CSVAWGGRAHEQYF

clone_size: NA
d_call: NA
j_call: TRBJ1-1
v_call: TRBV5-4
cdr3_nt: TGTGCCAGCAGCTTATCCCTTACTGGTCGACTGGGAGCTTTCTTT
cdr3_aa: CASSLSLTGRLGAFF

clone_size: few
d_call: NA
j_call: TRBJ2-7
v_call: TRBV12-5
cdr3_nt: TGTGCTAGTGGTTTGACAGGGATCTACGAGCAGTACTTC
cdr3_aa: CASGLTGIYEQYF

clone_size: NA
d_call: NA
j_call: TRBJ1-1
v_call: TRBV7-3
cdr3_nt: TGTGCCAGCAGCACGGGAAACACTGAAGCTTTCTTT
cdr3_aa: CASSTGNTEAFF

clone_size: once
d_call: NA
j_call: TRBJ2-1
v_call: TRBV4-3
cdr3_nt: TGCGCCAGCAGCCAAGATAGCGTCCAAAATGAGCAGTTCTTC
cdr3_aa: CASSQDSVQNEQFF